This TCR beta chain was identified during a study of T cells in Graves' hyperthyroidism and ophthalmopathy. RNA transcripts yielded amplified TCR beta CDR3 regions. HTBI primers were used for first-round RT-PCR of the TCR CDR3. TCRdb re-derived calls from the multiplex PCR reads in MiXCR, one entry per CDR3 protein. The table has around 600,000 distinct CDR3 sequences, approximately 15% seen once. J gave up 16 bases and V 5 bases, and 11 bases lay outside the gene matches. The germline CDR1 and CDR2 sequences are GTSNPN and SVGIG (reference sequence). The CDR3 extends over 12 amino acids. The clonotype originates from a young woman with Graves' ophthalmopathy. The sample comprised blood. The chain carries TRBV30 and TRBJ2-1; 10 bases agree with TRBD2. CDR3 sequence: CAWGTSGVRGFF. The CDR3 region has the DNA TGTGCCTGGGGAACTAGCGGGGTCCGAGGATTCTTC.